One sample yielded the 20 T cell receptor beta chains listed below, sequenced in a study of T cells in Graves' hyperthyroidism and ophthalmopathy. From RNA transcripts, TCR beta CDR3 regions were amplified. Using the HTBI primer set, a first-round RT-PCR was run on the TCR CDR3. TCRdb processed the multiplex PCR reads anew with MiXCR; each CDR3 protein has one entry. This sample has 600,000 to 800,000 distinct CDR3 sequences, with over 35% found just once. The sequencing sample was made of blood. The receptors were sampled from a middle-aged woman with Graves' hyperthyroidism.

The chain recombines TRBV6-4 with TRBJ2-2; 7 bases are shared with TRBD1. The CDR3 length is 16 residues. With V trimmed by 5 bases and J by 4 bases, 10 bases remained unmatched. The germline V gene encodes CDR1 MRHNA and CDR2 SNTAGT. Here the CDR3 DNA reads TGTGCCAGCAGTATCCTCGGACAGGACTTCACCGGGGAGCTGTTTTTT. Its translation: CASSILGQDFTGELFF.

The V call is TRBV7-9, the J call TRBJ1-4; D is unresolved. Germline-derived CDR1 and CDR2 are SEHNR and FQNEAQ (reference sequence). The V and J ends lost 6 bases and 6 bases respectively, with 17 bases between them. This CDR3 is built from 15 residues. The CDR3 region has the DNA TGTGCCAGCAGAAGCGGGAGGGCCGGCGATGAAAAACTGTTTTTT. Translation: CASRSGRAGDEKLFF.

Note on this clonotype: Germline and junction disagree at one end, which may indicate a read error. The chain joins TRBV7-2 to TRBJ2-5; D is possibly TRBD1 (6 bases). The CDR3 has 14 residues. CDR1 and CDR2 from the germline V gene are SGHTA and FQGNSA. CDR3 bases: TGCGCCAGCAGCCCCGACGGGGACACAGAGACCCAGTACTTC. Its translation is CASSPDGDTETQYF.

Details on this clonotype: This sequence may be a read error, since a much larger clone differs from it by one base. The chain joins TRBV7-8 to TRBJ2-7; D might be TRBD2 (6 bases). Germline CDR1 is SGHVS and CDR2 is FQNEAQ. The CDR3 is made up of 15 amino acids. The CDR3 is CANSVGTASSYEQYF. The CDR3 DNA follows: TGTGCCAACAGCGTCGGGACTGCGAGCTCCTACGAGCAGTACTTC.

About this clonotype: Its ends do not fully match the called genes, so a read error is possible. The chain joins TRBV7-9 to TRBJ2-5; D unresolved. The CDR3 extends over 13 amino acids. The germline gives CDR1 SEHNR, CDR2 FQNEAQ (reference sequence). For the CDR3, the DNA is TGTGCCTGCAGTTTCTTGGGCCAAGAGACCCAGTACTTC. It is translated as CACSFLGQETQYF.

The chain has TRBV7-3 and TRBJ2-2, with 9 bases identical to TRBD2. Germline V gene data show CDR1 as SGHTA and CDR2 as FQGTGA. With 5 bases clipped from V and 7 bases from J, the junction kept 11 bases outside the gene matches. There are 16 residues in the CDR3. Here the CDR3 reads CASSHPGRGGSGELFF. The CDR3 DNA sequence: TGTGCCAGCAGCCACCCGGGGCGGGGGGGCAGCGGGGAGCTGTTTTTT. Full variable domain (rest looked up from reference TRBV7-3 and TRBJ2-2): GAGVSQTPSNKVTEKGKYVELRCDPISGHTALYWYRQSLGQGPEFLIYFQGTGAADDSGLPNDRFFAVRPEGSVSTLKIQRTERGDSAVYLCASSHPGRGGSGELFFGEGSRLTVL.

This chain uses TRBV25-1 with TRBJ2-5; TRBD1 agrees at 9 bases. Germline V gene data show CDR1 as MGHDK and CDR2 as SYGVNS. With V trimmed by 8 bases and J by 10 bases, 8 bases remained unmatched. The CDR3 runs 12 residues. In nucleotides, the CDR3 is TGTGCCAGCCGGGGACAGGGAAAGAACCAGTACTTC. It yields the protein CASRGQGKNQYF.

In its sample, this clonotype was seen many times. The chain carries TRBV3-2 and TRBJ1-1. TRBV3-2 is given as a pseudogene. This CDR3 is built from 12 residues. CDR3 DNA sequence: TGTGCCAGCAGCCAAGAGACCACTGAAGCTTTCTTT. Translation: CASSQETTEAFF.

This clonotype has just a few counts. The chain links TRBV6-5 to TRBJ2-7; D is possibly TRBD1 (5 bases). CDR3 size: 15 residues. Trimming shortened V by 6 bases and J by 0 bases, and 15 bases separated the two germline ends. Per the germline V gene, CDR1 is MNHEY and CDR2 is SVGAGI. The CDR3 here is CASRLNRDSSYEQYF. CDR3 sequence (DNA): TGTGCCAGCAGGCTAAACAGAGACAGCTCCTACGAGCAGTACTTC.

The sample holds many counts of this clonotype. The CDR3 is CASRQLYGYTF. DNA of the CDR3: TGTGCCAGCAGGCAGCTCTATGGCTACACCTTC. This rearrangement joins TRBV6-5 to TRBJ1-2; D not certain. Germline V gives CDR1 MNHEY, CDR2 SVGAGI. This CDR3 is built from 11 residues. V dropped 6 bases and J dropped 4 bases, with 6 bases sitting between them.

This clonotype was counted at least ten times. The V and J genes are TRBV9 and TRBJ2-2, with D unclear. The CDR3 length is 13 residues. The germline CDR1 and CDR2 sequences are SGDLS and YYNGEE. V lost 0 bases and J 7 bases, leaving 7 bases between the germline ends. The CDR3 region is CASSVVGGGELFF. The CDR3 DNA is TGTGCCAGCAGCGTAGTCGGTGGCGGGGAGCTGTTTTTT.

This chain joins TRBV19 and TRBJ2-3, with D uncertain. CDR3 length: 16 amino acids. V was shortened by 5 bases and J by 4 bases, with 19 bases between the two germline ends. CDR1 is LNHDA, CDR2 SQIVND, per germline (reference sequence). The CDR3 nucleotides are TGTGCCAGTAGTCGCGATTTCCGGACGGCGGCAGATACGCAGTATTTT. Translating gives CASSRDFRTAADTQYF. Based on the CDR3 plus reference TRBV19 and TRBJ2-3, the full variable domain is DGGITQSPKYLFRKEGQNVTLSCEQNLNHDAMYWYRQDPGQGLRLIYYSQIVNDFQKGDIAEGYSVSREKKESFPLTVTSAQKNPTAFYLCASSRDFRTAADTQYFGPGTRLTVL.

Concerning this clonotype: At one of its ends the junction is not consistent with the germline gene, which may arise from a read error. This chain links TRBV7-2 with TRBJ1-6; D unclear. Germline V lookup: CDR1 SGHTA, CDR2 FQGNSA. This CDR3 region has 15 residues. CDR3 protein: CASSLGEGYISPLHF. The CDR3 DNA sequence: TGTGCCAGCAGCTTAGGCGAAGGTTATATTTCACCCCTCCACTTT.

This clonotype appeared a few times. This chain links TRBV10-3 with TRBJ1-1; D call uncertain. CDR3 size: 12 residues. Germline V lookup: CDR1 ENHRY, CDR2 SYGVKD. Trimming pared 7 bases from V and 5 bases from J, leaving 11 bases between. CDR3 in amino acids: CAINGLGTEAFF. The CDR3 DNA sequence: TGTGCCATCAACGGCCTCGGGACTGAAGCTTTCTTT.

This clonotype came up many times. V usage is TRBV7-2 and J usage is TRBJ2-2, with unresolved D. The CDR3 covers 13 residues. Germline V gene sequence: CDR1 SGHTA, CDR2 FQGNSA. V gave up 5 bases and J gave up 1 base, with 5 bases separating them. The chain's CDR3 is CASSRRNTGELFF. CDR3 DNA sequence: TGTGCCAGCAGCCGGAGGAACACCGGGGAGCTGTTTTTT.

The rearrangement joins TRBV27 to TRBJ1-1, with D uncertain. Trimming pared 2 bases from V and 0 bases from J, leaving 7 bases between. The CDR3 has 14 residues. In germline, CDR1 is MNHEY, CDR2 SMNVEV (reference sequence). The CDR3 DNA reads as TGTGCCAGCAGTTTAAACATAATGAACACTGAAGCTTTCTTT. Its translation is CASSLNIMNTEAFF.

The chain is built from TRBV4-1 and TRBJ1-4; 9 bases agree with TRBD1. This CDR3 region has 14 residues. The V and J ends lost 4 bases and 8 bases, in that order; junction bases with no gene match: 5. Germline-derived CDR1 and CDR2 are MGHRA and YSYEKL. This CDR3 reads CASSRGTGREKLFF. The DNA for the CDR3 is TGCGCCAGCAGCCGTGGGACAGGGAGAGAAAAACTGTTTTTT.

The sample holds one count of this clonotype. The genes are TRBV25-1 and TRBJ1-4; TRBD1 aligns across 7 bases. The CDR3 consists of 14 residues. The trim removed 6 bases at V and 8 bases at J, leaving 9 bases unmatched. CDR1 is MGHDK, CDR2 SYGVNS, per germline. The CDR3: CASRPGGEEEKLFF. As DNA, the CDR3 is TGTGCCAGCAGGCCAGGGGGGGAGGAAGAAAAACTGTTTTTT. The full variable domain, completed using reference TRBV25-1 and TRBJ1-4, is EADIYQTPRYLVIGTGKKITLECSQTMGHDKMYWYQQDPGMELHLIHYSYGVNSTEKGDLSSESTVSRIRTEHFPLTLESARPSHTSQYLCASRPGGEEEKLFFGSGTQLSVL.

This clonotype was observed many times. The chain employs TRBV7-6 and TRBJ1-1; 7 nucleotides align to TRBD1. Germline V gene lookup returns CDR1 SGHVS and CDR2 FNYEAQ. V dropped 1 base and J dropped 4; count of bases not matched to a gene: 9. This CDR3 comprises 16 residues. The CDR3 DNA follows: TGTGCCAGCAGCTTAGGAACTCGGACAGGCGGCACTGAAGCTTTCTTT. It specifies CASSLGTRTGGTEAFF.

This clonotype was found many times. The V gene is TRBV4-3, the J gene TRBJ1-6; 7 bases agree with TRBD1. The ends lost 7 bases at V and 9 bases at J; junction bases unmatched: 6. CDR1 and CDR2 from the germline V gene are LGHNA and YSLEER. The CDR3 totals 13 residues. CDR3 bases: TGCGCCAGCAACGCGGACAGGTTTTCACCCCTCCACTTT. Its translation is CASNADRFSPLHF.